This entry concerns a single T cell receptor beta chain. The read falls 3 residues short of the CDR3 end, and the missing part is taken from the germline J gene. The data derive from a study of T cells in women clearing cervical HPV infection. Study at large: Cases were women with histologically confirmed HPV16-related CIN3 or worse, including a couple of invasive cancers. Case blood was drawn a median approximately 160 days after lesion detection.

Genomic DNA, averaging approximately 1,200 ng per sample, yielded TCR beta CDR3 via immunoSEQ. Measured with immunoSEQ multiplex PCR; TCRdb has only the in-frame clones, and not every one. The sample yields some 40,000 clones, of which the top ten take up less than 6%. CDR3 length equals 17 residues. The J segment lost 7 bases and the V segment lost 4 bases, leaving 14 bases of the junction unmatched. CDR1 LGHNT and CDR2 FRNRAP come from the germline V gene. The origin of this receptor is a woman between 18 and 69 years old with a cervical HPV16 infection that either progressed to CIN3+ or cleared (not recorded which). V is TRBV12-5 and J is TRBJ2-5, with 11 bases matching TRBD2. Sequencing was performed on blood buffy coat. This chain's CDR3 is CASGSPPTTSGKGTQYF. CDR3 DNA, as far as it was read: TGTGCTAGTGGTTCTCCCCCCACGACTAGCGGGAAAGGGACC.